The TCR beta chain described here comes from a study of CD8 T cells in ankylosing spondylitis. Study-wide results and limits: Previously reported in reactive arthritis synovial fluid and blood were some of the motif variants. A TCR beta motif of eight highly homologous variants appeared characteristic of ankylosing spondylitis blood. It was reported that disease-linked clones were significantly enriched in matched ankylosing spondylitis synovial fluid.

The trim removed 0 bases at V and 3 bases at J, leaving 3 bases unmatched. The CDR3 sequence is 14 residues long. The germline V gene encodes CDR1 SGDLS and CDR2 YYNGEE. This clonotype was counted at least ten times. Antigen: not known. Molecular-barcoded quantitative 5'-RACE produced these TCR beta libraries. A single record per CDR3 protein comes from TCRdb applying MiXCR to the 5' RACE reads. The top ten hold about 4.8% of the sample, which has approximately 38,000 distinct CDR3 sequences, around 2.9% seen once. The J gene is TRBJ2-7, the V gene TRBV9; 7 bases are shared with TRBD1. What was sequenced was blood, either unsorted or a sorted T cell fraction (not recorded which). This TCR was sampled from a male donor with ankylosing spondylitis or in good health (not recorded which). In DNA, the CDR3 is TGTGCCAGCAGCGTAGGTGCAGGGGGCTACGAGCAGTACTTC. It encodes CASSVGAGGYEQYF.